These 17 T cell receptor beta chains were sequenced from one sample in a study of blood T cell repertoires in COVID-19 (dated by TCRdb to the early 2020s). The protocol used for the library was the immunoSEQ multiplex PCR assay. TCRdb limited this immuneACCESS table to in-frame rearrangements with V and J called. A share of clones is missing; checked studies link under half to unresolved V genes, and the rest is unexplained. The sample data list about 260,000 clones, and about 82% of these were observed just once. The ten largest clones represent roughly 2% of the sample. Sequenced: PBMCs or T cells enriched from blood (not recorded which). These receptor sequences come from a woman between 50 and 59 years old who had recovered from COVID-19.

The rearrangement joins TRBV5-1 to TRBJ2-7; 9 bases fit TRBD1. CDR1 is SGHRS and CDR2 is YFSETQ in the germline V gene. This CDR3 spans 16 amino acids. Trimming removed 6 bases from V and 6 bases from J; junction bases left unmatched: 16. The CDR3 sequence is CASTEGSWDRDFEQYF. CDR3 nucleotides: TGCGCCAGCACCGAGGGGAGCTGGGACAGGGATTTCGAGCAGTACTTC.

V is TRBV6-5 and J is TRBJ1-3; D is unresolved. V was trimmed by 0 bases and J by 0 bases, leaving 9 bases between them. The CDR3 runs to 16 residues. Germline CDR1 and CDR2: MNHEY and SVGAGI. The CDR3 nucleotides are TGTGCCAGCAGTTACTCTAGATCCCACTCTGGAAACACCATATATTTT. Translating gives CASSYSRSHSGNTIYF.

The genes are TRBV7-2 and TRBJ2-5, with 11 bases identical to TRBD2. The CDR3 spans 17 residues. V was pared by 2 bases and J by 1 base, with 6 bases of the junction left unmatched. CDR1 SGHTA and CDR2 FQGNSA come from the germline V gene. CDR3 protein: CASSLYYSGGAQETQYF. The DNA for the CDR3 is TGTGCCAGCAGCTTATACTATAGCGGGGGGGCCCAAGAGACCCAGTACTTC.

The genes are TRBV6-5 and TRBJ1-1; a possible D gene is TRBD1 (5 bases). CDR1 MNHEY and CDR2 SVGAGI come from the germline V gene. This CDR3 has 14 residues. V was shortened by 2 bases and J by 10 bases, with 17 bases between the two germline ends. The CDR3, as DNA: TGTGCCAGCAGTTACATGGGGCGAGAGTTGGGAGCTTTCTTT. Its protein product is CASSYMGRELGAFF.

The V and J genes are TRBV2 and TRBJ2-5, with TRBD2 identical over 9 bases. Germline CDR1 SNHLY, CDR2 FYNNEI. The CDR3 extends over 15 amino acids. Losses at the gene ends were 2 bases for V and 7 bases for J; bases not matched to a gene: 8. CDR3 sequence reads: CASSERSGGKVTQYF. CDR3 sequence (DNA): TGTGCCAGCAGTGAACGTAGCGGGGGAAAGGTGACCCAGTACTTC. Complete variable domain (other parts from reference TRBV2 and TRBJ2-5): EPEVTQTPSHQVTQMGQEVILRCVPISNHLYFYWYRQILGQKVEFLVSFYNNEISEKSEIFDDQFSVERPDGSNFTLKIRSTKLEDSAMYFCASSERSGGKVTQYFGPGTRLLVL.

This sequence joins TRBV29-1 and TRBJ1-1, with D unresolved. V lost 6 bases to trimming and J lost 5 bases, with 10 bases between them. This CDR3 contains 11 residues. Germline CDR1 is SQVTM and CDR2 is ANQGSEA. The CDR3 loop reads CSVAIRTEAFF. For the CDR3, the DNA is TGCAGCGTAGCGATTCGGACTGAAGCTTTCTTT.

The CDR3 DNA follows: TGTGCCAGCAGTGAGTCTGGGACACTGAACACTGAAGCTTTCTTT. Its translation is CASSESGTLNTEAFF. The chain combines TRBV7-2 with TRBJ1-1; tentative D call: TRBD1 (6 bases). There are 15 residues in the CDR3. V was trimmed by 6 bases and J by 0 bases, leaving 14 bases between them. In germline, CDR1 is SGHTA, CDR2 FQGNSA.

V and J are TRBV19 and TRBJ2-7; tentative D call: TRBD1 (5 bases). The length of the CDR3 is 14 residues. Deletions cut 7 bases from V and 3 bases from J, with 16 bases between. Germline V gene sequence: CDR1 LNHDA, CDR2 SQIVND (reference sequence). The CDR3, as DNA: TGTGCCAGTAAGGCCAGGGATAACGACTACGAGCAGTACTTC. This encodes CASKARDNDYEQYF.

The J gene is TRBJ2-5, the V gene TRBV19; maybe TRBD2 (6 bases). The CDR3 extends over 14 amino acids. Trimming removed 6 bases from V and 3 bases from J, with 14 bases in between. From germline, CDR1 is LNHDA and CDR2 SQIVND (reference sequence). The CDR3 DNA follows: TGTGCCAGTAGCTCGGGCGGGATCGAAGAGACCCAGTACTTC. The encoded protein is CASSSGGIEETQYF. Together with reference TRBV19 and TRBJ2-5, the CDR3 gives the full variable domain: DGGITQSPKYLFRKEGQNVTLSCEQNLNHDAMYWYRQDPGQGLRLIYYSQIVNDFQKGDIAEGYSVSREKKESFPLTVTSAQKNPTAFYLCASSSGGIEETQYFGPGTRLLVL.

The V call is TRBV12-3 or TRBV12-4, the J call TRBJ2-7; tentative D call: TRBD1 (6 bases). This CDR3 region has 13 residues. The V end was cut by 5 bases, the J end by 2 bases, with 10 bases between. The CDR3 sequence: CASSLRDTYEQYF. The CDR3 DNA sequence: TGTGCCAGCAGTCTCCGGGACACCTACGAGCAGTACTTC.

This clone was seen just once. V usage is TRBV5-1 and J usage is TRBJ1-6; tentatively, D is TRBD1 (5 bases). The V end was cut by 1 base, the J end by 0 bases, with 8 bases between. Germline V gives CDR1 SGHRS, CDR2 YFSETQ. The CDR3 runs to 16 residues. The CDR3 DNA reads TGCGCCAGCAGCTTGATTGGGGCCTCCTATAATTCACCCCTCCACTTT. Translation: CASSLIGASYNSPLHF. Filled out from reference TRBV5-1 and TRBJ1-6, the complete variable domain reads KAGVTQTPRYLIKTRGQQVTLSCSPISGHRSVSWYQQTPGQGLQFLFEYFSETQRNKGNFPGRFSGRQFSNSRSEMNVSTLELGDSALYLCASSLIGASYNSPLHFGNGTRLTVT.

The chain carries TRBV27 and TRBJ2-6; D not certain. Germline CDR1 is MNHEY and CDR2 is SMNVEV (reference sequence). The CDR3 has 15 amino acids. Deletions cut 6 bases from V and 0 bases from J, with 9 bases between. CDR3 bases: TGTGCCAGCAGCCCTATAGCCTCTGGGGCCAACGTCCTGACTTTC. Amino acid sequence: CASSPIASGANVLTF.

The chain employs TRBV9 and TRBJ2-3; 9 nucleotides match TRBD2. The length of the CDR3 is 16 residues. The trim removed 0 bases at V and 4 bases at J, leaving 6 bases unmatched. Germline V CDR1 and CDR2: SGDLS, YYNGEE. CDR3 residues: CASSVDAGGPSDTQYF. In DNA form, the CDR3 reads TGTGCCAGCAGCGTAGACGCGGGAGGGCCTTCAGATACGCAGTATTTT.

The V call is TRBV19, the J call TRBJ2-3; D might be TRBD2 (5 bases). CDR1 is LNHDA and CDR2 is SQIVND in the germline V gene (reference sequence). This CDR3 region has 17 residues. The V end was cut by 3 bases, the J end by 6 bases, with 22 bases between. The CDR3 loop is CASSIPYRRGGMDTQYF. CDR3 nucleotides: TGTGCCAGTAGTATCCCCTATAGGCGCGGAGGCATGGATACGCAGTATTTT.

V usage is TRBV4-3 and J usage is TRBJ1-1; 8 bases agree with TRBD1. Losses at the gene ends were 4 bases for V and 4 bases for J; bases not matched to a gene: 8. The CDR3 totals 15 residues. Germline V lookup: CDR1 LGHNA, CDR2 YSLEER. The CDR3 loop is CASSPQGVGLTEAFF. Written as DNA, the CDR3 is TGCGCCAGCAGCCCACAGGGGGTGGGCCTCACTGAAGCTTTCTTT.

The chain combines TRBV4-1 with TRBJ2-1, with TRBD1 matching over 7 bases. V shed 6 bases and J 6 bases; nucleotides not matched to a gene: 8. The CDR3 is 14 residues long. Germline values: CDR1 MGHRA, CDR2 YSYEKL. This CDR3 is CASSEDRSPNEQFF. CDR3 sequence (DNA): TGCGCCAGCAGTGAGGACAGGTCCCCCAATGAGCAGTTCTTC.

This chain joins TRBV3-1 (or the pseudogene TRBV3-2) and TRBJ2-7; 11 bases agree with TRBD2. The CDR3 totals 16 residues. Germline lookup yields CDR1 LGHDT and CDR2 YNNKEL (reference sequence). The V segment lost 0 bases and the J segment 9 bases; nucleotides outside the gene matches: 10. The CDR3 DNA sequence: TGTGCCAGCAGCCAAGATTGCGGCCTAGCGGGAGGAAGGCAGTACTTC. It is translated as CASSQDCGLAGGRQYF.